One sample yielded the 15 T cell receptor beta chains listed below, sequenced in a study of vaccination and CD4 T cells after COVID-19. Oncomine TCR Beta short-read sequencing was applied to DNA from cultured CD4+ T cells. TCRdb ran MiXCR on the PCR reads and lists one entry per CDR3 protein. Of approximately 12,000 distinct CDR3 sequences detected, approximately 60% appear once; the ten largest clones hold roughly 9.1%. Treatment here: roughly 10-day PBMC culture with coronavirus spike peptide pools or control peptides (ViraFEST assay). These receptors have no known antigen. Source material: CD4+ T cells from blood, cultured in vitro. The receptors here all came from a human donor who had recovered from COVID-19.

This rearrangement joins TRBV4-2 to TRBJ1-3; no definite D call. The CDR3 totals 16 residues. Per the germline V gene, CDR1 is LGHNA and CDR2 is YNFKEQ. V was pared by 3 bases and J by 0 bases, with 12 bases between. The CDR3 DNA sequence: TGTGCCAGCAGCCAGTCAACGTCCTACTCTGGAAACACCATATATTTT. It is translated as CASSQSTSYSGNTIYF.

This clonotype was recorded once. The genes are TRBV19 and TRBJ2-3; D ambiguous. The CDR3 is 16 residues long. Germline assignment: CDR1 LNHDA and CDR2 SQIVND (reference sequence). V dropped 6 bases and J dropped 0 bases, with 16 bases sitting between them. This chain's CDR3 is CASRTLDGTSTDTQYF. The CDR3 nucleotides are TGTGCCAGTAGGACACTCGACGGAACAAGCACAGATACGCAGTATTTT.

V and J are TRBV7-7 and TRBJ2-7; tentative D call: TRBD2 (5 bases). The V gene lost 5 bases and the J gene lost 3 bases, with 11 bases spanning the gap. The CDR3 covers 13 residues. Germline CDR1 reads SSHAT; CDR2 reads FNYEAQ (reference sequence). The CDR3: CASSTNEGYEQYF. The CDR3 DNA reads as TGTGCCAGCAGCACCAACGAGGGCTACGAGCAGTACTTC.

V usage is TRBV4-2 and J usage is TRBJ1-5, with D perhaps matching TRBD1 (6 bases). The germline V gene has CDR1 LGHNA and CDR2 YNFKEQ. V was clipped by 2 bases and J by 7 bases, with 18 bases between them. This CDR3 spans 16 amino acids. The DNA of the CDR3 is TGTGCCAGCAGCCAACCGTCGCCAGGGGTAAGACAGCCCCAGCATTTT. Residues: CASSQPSPGVRQPQHF.

The chain recombines TRBV20-1 with TRBJ1-2; TRBD1 matches 10 bases. In germline, CDR1 is DFQATT, CDR2 SNEGSKA (reference sequence). The CDR3 contains 14 residues. V gave up 5 bases and J gave up 1 base; unmatched junction bases: 4. DNA of the CDR3: TGCAGTGCTTGGGACAGGGGTGATAACTATGGCTACACCTTC. Translating it yields CSAWDRGDNYGYTF.

This clonotype was seen only a few times. V is TRBV11-2 and J is TRBJ2-5; possible D gene TRBD2, 6 bases. The ends were cut back, 1 base at V and 6 bases at J, with 18 bases in the middle. The V gene's germline CDR1 is SGHAT and CDR2 FQNNGV. The length of the CDR3 is 16 residues. The DNA of the CDR3 is TGTGCCAGCAGCTTAGTCGGAGGGCAGCTCGCCCAGACCCAGTACTTC. Its protein product is CASSLVGGQLAQTQYF.

The V call is TRBV20-1, the J call TRBJ1-4; no definite D call. This CDR3 has 13 amino acids. The germline CDR1 and CDR2 sequences are DFQATT and SNEGSKA (reference sequence). V gave up 7 bases and J gave up 7 bases, with 16 bases separating them. The CDR3 loop reads CSGSSMSGEKLFF. The CDR3, as DNA: TGCAGTGGCTCGAGTATGTCGGGTGAAAAACTGTTTTTT.

The J gene is TRBJ1-6, the V gene TRBV2; a weak D match, TRBD1 (6 bases). V gave up 5 bases and J gave up 0 bases, with 11 bases separating them. Germline V lookup: CDR1 SNHLY, CDR2 FYNNEI. CDR3 size: 16 residues. CDR3 in amino acids: CASSLSGDSYNSPLHF. In nucleotides, the CDR3 is TGTGCCAGCAGTCTATCAGGGGACTCCTATAATTCACCCCTCCACTTT.

This chain connects TRBV6-1 to TRBJ2-7; tentative D call: TRBD1 (6 bases). The CDR3 totals 14 residues. Trimming stripped 5 bases from V and 2 bases from J, with 13 bases between. The germline CDR1 and CDR2 sequences are MNHNS and SASEGT. The CDR3 reads CASSRQDNTYEQYF. The CDR3 coding sequence is TGTGCCAGCAGTAGACAGGATAACACCTACGAGCAGTACTTC.

This clonotype has a single count. This chain joins TRBV6-1 and TRBJ1-2, with 8 bases that match TRBD1. Germline V CDR1 and CDR2: MNHNS, SASEGT. Trimming at V came to 7 bases and at J to 4 bases, leaving 5 bases not matched to a gene. The CDR3 totals 13 residues. CDR3 loop: CASITGGPYGYTF. The DNA of the CDR3 is TGTGCCAGCATCACAGGGGGACCCTATGGCTACACCTTC.

This clonotype is labeled as medium-sized. The chain joins TRBV6-5 to TRBJ1-2; D not certain. Trimming shortened V by 0 bases and J by 7 bases, and 9 bases separated the two germline ends. The CDR3 loop spans 13 amino acids. Germline lookup yields CDR1 MNHEY and CDR2 SVGAGI. For the CDR3, the DNA is TGTGCCAGCAGTTACTCGGAGGGTAGTGGCTACACCTTC. Its translation: CASSYSEGSGYTF.

The chain combines TRBV11-3 with TRBJ2-5; 7 bases map to TRBD1. Germline loops: CDR1 SGHNT, CDR2 YENEEA. V lost 5 bases to trimming and J lost 2 bases; unmatched junction nucleotides: 2. The CDR3 runs to 13 residues. The CDR3, as DNA: TGTGCCAGCAGCCCGGGACAGCAAGAGACCCAGTACTTC. It specifies CASSPGQQETQYF.

V gene TRBV5-1 combines with J gene TRBJ2-3; TRBD2 matches 9 bases. Germline V lookup: CDR1 SGHRS, CDR2 YFSETQ. J lost 3 bases, V lost 2 bases, and 4 bases had no gene match. This CDR3 is 15 amino acids long. CDR3 nucleotide sequence: TGCGCCAGCAGCTTACAGCGGGGGGATACAGATACGCAGTATTTT. Translation: CASSLQRGDTDTQYF.

The rearrangement joins TRBV19 to TRBJ2-3; 14 positions agree with TRBD2. The length of the CDR3 is 18 residues. Germline lookup yields CDR1 LNHDA and CDR2 SQIVND (reference sequence). V lost 4 bases and J lost 5; bases outside the gene matches: 11. The CDR3 region is CASSKGLAGGPRVDTQYF. CDR3 coding DNA: TGTGCCAGTAGTAAAGGACTAGCGGGAGGCCCTAGGGTAGATACGCAGTATTTT. The variable domain in full, with the rest retrieved from reference TRBV19 and TRBJ2-3, is DGGITQSPKYLFRKEGQNVTLSCEQNLNHDAMYWYRQDPGQGLRLIYYSQIVNDFQKGDIAEGYSVSREKKESFPLTVTSAQKNPTAFYLCASSKGLAGGPRVDTQYFGPGTRLTVL.

The table lists this clonotype with a count of one. CDR3 residues: CASRRDRLNTEAFF. CDR3 coding DNA: TGTGCCAGCAGGCGGGACAGATTGAACACTGAAGCTTTCTTT. This chain connects TRBV28 to TRBJ1-1; 7 positions match TRBD1. CDR3 length equals 14 residues. The trim removed 6 bases at V and 0 bases at J, leaving 4 bases unmatched. Germline V CDR1 and CDR2: MDHEN, SYDVKM.